This T cell receptor beta chain was obtained from a study of regulatory T cells in long-lasting Graves disease. Overall study findings and caveats: With persistent disease, TRBV28, TRBJ1-2 and TRBJ2-5 were the favored segments.

Germline assignment: CDR1 SGHRS and CDR2 YFSETQ. This CDR3 is 13 amino acids long. Trimming cost V 2 bases and J 9 bases, with 12 bases left between them. Turning to this clonotype: Its target is not known.

Construction of the TCR beta libraries employed iRepertoire HTBI primers in conjunction with Arm-PCR of CDR3 regions. TCRdb passed the multiplex PCR reads through MiXCR, listing each CDR3 protein once. The sample shows about 540,000 distinct CDR3 sequences, roughly 13% of them seen only once. As to time point: newly diagnosed GD, antithyroid drugs for less than 3 months. Construction of the TCR library relied on RNA isolated from PBMCs. Separately, the same data were catalogued under a study of T cells in Graves' hyperthyroidism and ophthalmopathy.

This clonotype was obtained from a man aged 25 to 45 with Graves disease. The sample was peripheral blood mononuclear cells (PBMCs), taken at new diagnosis, from a patient treated with antithyroid drugs. The chain joins TRBV5-1 to TRBJ2-1; TRBD2 is a possible D gene (5 bases). The CDR3 region is CASSFASLGEQFF. CDR3 DNA: TGCGCCAGCAGCTTTGCTAGCTTGGGTGAGCAGTTCTTC.